Listed below are T cell receptor beta chains from one sample, sequenced in a study of naive and memory T cell subsets. TCRdb passed the UMI-ligation and nested PCR reads through MiXCR, listing each CDR3 protein once. The sample yields about 120,000 distinct CDR3 sequences, around a third seen once. The sequencing input was central memory CD4+ T cells from blood. These receptors all come from a human donor in good health. The CDR3 runs from the conserved cysteine through the conserved F or W. A D gene is named only where the DNA matches it firmly. Some rows mark clone size as missing; the rest say once, few, many or name a class of expanded clone.

V gene: TRBV28; J gene: TRBJ2-7; D gene: .; clone size: .; CDR3 protein: CASMTRTGPLYEQYF; CDR3 DNA: TGTGCCAGCATGACCCGGACGGGACCACTATACGAGCAGTACTTC
V gene: TRBV5-1; J gene: TRBJ2-1; D gene: TRBD1; clone size: .; CDR3 protein: CASSWGQDKNQQFF; CDR3 DNA: TGCGCCAGCAGCTGGGGACAGGATAAAAATCAGCAGTTCTTC
V gene: TRBV11-1; J gene: TRBJ2-5; D gene: TRBD1; clone size: .; CDR3 protein: CASSLYRGQETQYF; CDR3 DNA: TGTGCCAGCAGTTTGTACAGGGGGCAAGAGACCCAGTACTTC
V gene: TRBV11-2; J gene: TRBJ2-2; D gene: .; clone size: .; CDR3 protein: CASSFDGQNTGELFF; CDR3 DNA: TGTGCCAGCAGCTTCGATGGGCAGAACACCGGGGAGCTGTTTTTT
V gene: TRBV9; J gene: TRBJ2-1; D gene: .; clone size: many; CDR3 protein: CASRKGSGPDLSSYNEQFF; CDR3 DNA: TGTGCCAGCAGAAAAGGCTCGGGACCGGACCTCAGCTCCTACAATGAGCAGTTCTTC
V gene: TRBV3-1; J gene: TRBJ2-1; D gene: TRBD2; clone size: .; CDR3 protein: CASSQARLAGEGEQFF; CDR3 DNA: TGTGCCAGCAGCCAGGCTCGACTAGCGGGAGAGGGTGAGCAGTTCTTC
V gene: TRBV3-1; J gene: TRBJ1-2; D gene: TRBD1; clone size: few; CDR3 protein: CASSQGGGGQAVYGYTF; CDR3 DNA: TGTGCCAGCAGCCAAGGGGGGGGCGGACAGGCAGTCTATGGCTACACCTTC
V gene: TRBV28; J gene: TRBJ1-1; D gene: .; clone size: .; CDR3 protein: CASSFGGYGTEAFF; CDR3 DNA: TGTGCCAGCAGTTTTGGGGGCTATGGAACTGAAGCTTTCTTT
V gene: TRBV6-6; J gene: TRBJ2-7; D gene: .; clone size: .; CDR3 protein: CASSFGSGSEQYF; CDR3 DNA: TGTGCCAGCAGTTTTGGGTCAGGGAGCGAGCAGTACTTC
V gene: TRBV19; J gene: TRBJ1-2; D gene: .; clone size: .; CDR3 protein: CASTPTPFKDGYTF; CDR3 DNA: TGTGCCAGTACCCCGACTCCTTTTAAGGATGGCTACACCTTC
V gene: TRBV7-2; J gene: TRBJ1-2; D gene: .; clone size: few; CDR3 protein: CASTLPGGINYGYTF; CDR3 DNA: TGTGCCAGCACCTTGCCGGGGGGAATTAACTATGGCTACACCTTC
V gene: TRBV25-1; J gene: TRBJ1-5; D gene: TRBD1; clone size: .; CDR3 protein: CASSGKGTGTRNQPQHF; CDR3 DNA: TGTGCCAGCAGTGGGAAAGGGACAGGGACGCGCAATCAGCCCCAGCATTTT
V gene: TRBV7-2; J gene: TRBJ2-1; D gene: TRBD1; clone size: many; CDR3 protein: CASSFRTGGENEQFF; CDR3 DNA: TGTGCCAGCAGCTTTAGGACAGGGGGCGAAAATGAGCAGTTCTTC
V gene: TRBV11-2; J gene: TRBJ2-4; D gene: .; clone size: .; CDR3 protein: CASSPPIGSGTKNIQYF; CDR3 DNA: TGTGCCAGCAGCCCCCCCATAGGGTCGGGCACCAAAAACATTCAGTACTTC
V gene: TRBV11-2; J gene: TRBJ2-1; D gene: TRBD2; clone size: .; CDR3 protein: CASSSTSGVPNEQFF; CDR3 DNA: TGTGCCAGCAGCTCGACTAGCGGGGTTCCCAATGAGCAGTTCTTC
V gene: TRBV3-1; J gene: TRBJ2-5; D gene: TRBD2; clone size: .; CDR3 protein: CASSRKGGGGLAGGYQETQYF; CDR3 DNA: TGTGCCAGCAGCCGAAAAGGTGGGGGGGGACTAGCGGGAGGGTACCAAGAGACCCAGTACTTC
V gene: TRBV7-9; J gene: TRBJ1-5; D gene: .; clone size: few; CDR3 protein: CASSSQGVGNQPQHF; CDR3 DNA: TGTGCCAGCAGTTCACAGGGAGTAGGCAATCAGCCCCAGCATTTT
V gene: TRBV6-1; J gene: TRBJ1-5; D gene: .; clone size: few; CDR3 protein: CASSLTADQPQHF; CDR3 DNA: TGTGCCAGCAGCCTCACAGCAGATCAGCCCCAGCATTTT
V gene: TRBV6-6; J gene: TRBJ2-7; D gene: .; clone size: few; CDR3 protein: CASSLGAPVSSYEQYF; CDR3 DNA: TGTGCCAGCAGCCTCGGCGCGCCGGTCAGCTCCTACGAGCAGTACTTC
V gene: TRBV7-6; J gene: TRBJ2-5; D gene: .; clone size: .; CDR3 protein: CASSLGTPGGTQYF; CDR3 DNA: TGTGCCAGCAGCCTCGGGACACCGGGGGGGACCCAGTACTTC
V gene: TRBV18; J gene: TRBJ2-7; D gene: .; clone size: once; CDR3 protein: CASSRGGLQGPQQYF; CDR3 DNA: TGTGCCAGCTCGCGCGGAGGGTTACAGGGGCCCCAGCAGTACTTC
V gene: TRBV25-1; J gene: TRBJ2-2; D gene: .; clone size: .; CDR3 protein: CASSEIGKAGELFF; CDR3 DNA: TGTGCCAGCAGTGAAATAGGAAAGGCCGGGGAGCTGTTTTTT
V gene: TRBV7-7; J gene: TRBJ2-5; D gene: .; clone size: few; CDR3 protein: CASSSGAGREETQYF; CDR3 DNA: TGTGCCAGCAGCTCAGGTGCTGGCAGGGAAGAGACCCAGTACTTC
V gene: TRBV28; J gene: TRBJ2-7; D gene: .; clone size: few; CDR3 protein: CASSSRIYEQYF; CDR3 DNA: TGTGCCAGCAGTTCCAGAATCTACGAGCAGTACTTC
V gene: TRBV3-1; J gene: TRBJ2-5; D gene: TRBD1; clone size: .; CDR3 protein: CASSSGTARVTQYF; CDR3 DNA: TGTGCCAGCAGTTCCGGGACAGCGCGGGTCACCCAGTACTTC